This T cell receptor (beta chain) was identified in a study of T cells after posttransplantation cyclophosphamide. Regarding the study as a whole: After PTCy, TRB diversity resembled that of CNI/methotrexate controls. Later blood repertoires were often dominated by clones from the donor CD8+ memory compartment. TRB overlap between skin or GI tissue T cells and blood was limited.

This clone was observed many times. Its target is unknown. After removal of 5 bases from V and 1 base from J, the junction contained 4 bases not matched to a gene. The CDR3 consists of 16 residues. Germline CDR1 reads LNHDA; CDR2 reads SQIVND (reference sequence). The data were produced by immunoSEQ multiplex PCR, yet TCRdb's version contains in-frame clones alone and is incomplete. This sample shows about 38,000 clones and no singletons; 5.5% to 7% rests with the ten largest. Sequenced input: PBMCs. The receptor was derived from a man younger than 40 in good health and a related stem cell transplant donor. This chain uses TRBV19 with TRBJ2-1; the match to TRBD2 covers 11 bases. CDR3 sequence: CASSPLAGDSYNEQFF. The CDR3 bases are TGTGCCAGTAGTCCACTAGCGGGGGATTCCTACAATGAGCAGTTCTTC.